The clone carrying this TCR beta chain was counted many times. The antigen is undetermined. This entry belongs to a study of regulatory T cells in long-lasting Graves disease. At the level of the study: Patients newly diagnosed with Graves' had been on antithyroid drugs for under 3 months. Study-wide results and limits: Repertoires from persistent disease leaned toward TRBV28, TRBJ1-2 and TRBJ2-5.

Documented time point: newly diagnosed GD, antithyroid drugs for less than 3 months. PBMCs provided the RNA from which the TCR library was made. Building of the TCR beta libraries involved iRepertoire HTBI primers and Arm-PCR of CDR3 regions. From the multiplex PCR reads, TCRdb called clonotypes with MiXCR, one entry per CDR3 protein. The sample carries under 250,000 distinct CDR3 sequences, roughly 19% recorded once. The germline V gene encodes CDR1 MDHEN and CDR2 SYDVKM. The CDR3 totals 13 residues. V lost 4 bases and J 9 bases, leaving 13 bases between the germline ends. The same data also went into a second study, on T cells in Graves' hyperthyroidism and ophthalmopathy. That source adds: Prediction of ophthalmopathy progression came a median around 7.1 months pre-onset.

The TCR originated in a woman between 25 and 40 years old with Graves disease. This material consisted of peripheral blood mononuclear cells (PBMCs), taken at new diagnosis, from a patient treated with antithyroid drugs. The chain joins TRBV28 to TRBJ2-4, with a weak D call TRBD1 (5 bases). The CDR3 here is CASSSRVESIQYF. DNA for the CDR3: TGTGCCAGCAGTTCCAGGGTGGAGAGCATTCAGTACTTC.